This TCR beta chain was profiled in a study of blood T cells in healthy people across ages. Of note for this clonotype: Its antigen is not identified.

Donors each provided ten milliliters of peripheral blood. Sample-barcoded 5' priming and a J-beta primer mix drove a second PCR of about 6 to 12 cycles. TCRdb called the 5' RACE reads again in MiXCR, with one record for every CDR3 protein. The data show roughly 1.7 million distinct CDR3 sequences, approximately 32% seen once. Looked up from germline, CDR1 is MNHEY and CDR2 is SVGAGI. V lost 6 bases and J lost 2, with 14 bases in between. The CDR3 extends over 14 amino acids. Study-wide results and caveats: Changes seen in expanded clonotypes were possibly confounded by donor CMV status left unknown.

The sample comprised blood. The receptor comes from a woman in her 30s in good health. The V and J genes are TRBV6-5 and TRBJ2-7, with a possible D match to TRBD2 (6 bases). CDR3 DNA sequence: TGTGCCAGCAGCCGCGGGACGGTGGCCTACGAGCAGTACTTC. Translated, it gives CASSRGTVAYEQYF.